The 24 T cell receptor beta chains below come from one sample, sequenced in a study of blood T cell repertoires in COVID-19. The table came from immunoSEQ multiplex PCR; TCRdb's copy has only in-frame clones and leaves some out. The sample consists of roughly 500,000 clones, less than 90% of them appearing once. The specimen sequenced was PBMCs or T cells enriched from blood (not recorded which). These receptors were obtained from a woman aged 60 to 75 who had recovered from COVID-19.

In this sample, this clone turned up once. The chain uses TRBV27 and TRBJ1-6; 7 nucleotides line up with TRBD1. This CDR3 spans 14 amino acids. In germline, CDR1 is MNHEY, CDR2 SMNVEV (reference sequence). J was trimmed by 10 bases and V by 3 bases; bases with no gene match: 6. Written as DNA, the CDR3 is TGTGCCAGCAGTTTTGGACAGGTGGGCTCACCCCTCCACTTT. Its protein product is CASSFGQVGSPLHF.

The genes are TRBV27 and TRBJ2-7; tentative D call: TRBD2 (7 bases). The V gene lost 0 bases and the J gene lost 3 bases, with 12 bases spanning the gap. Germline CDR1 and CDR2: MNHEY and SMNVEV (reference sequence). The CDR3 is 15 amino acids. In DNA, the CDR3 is TGTGCCAGCAGTTTATCCGGGGGGCCTGGCTACGAGCAGTACTTC. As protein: CASSLSGGPGYEQYF.

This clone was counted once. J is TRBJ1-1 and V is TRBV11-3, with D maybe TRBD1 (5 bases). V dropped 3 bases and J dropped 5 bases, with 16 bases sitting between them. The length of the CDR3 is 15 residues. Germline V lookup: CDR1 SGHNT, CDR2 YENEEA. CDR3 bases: TGTGCCAGCAGCTTCGGGGGGTACGAGTGGACTGAAGCTTTCTTT. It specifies CASSFGGYEWTEAFF.

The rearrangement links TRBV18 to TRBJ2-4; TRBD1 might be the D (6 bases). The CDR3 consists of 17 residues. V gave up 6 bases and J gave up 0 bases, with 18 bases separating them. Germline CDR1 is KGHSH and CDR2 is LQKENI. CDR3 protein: CASSPTRDIIAKNIQYF. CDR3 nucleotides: TGTGCCAGCTCGCCTACCCGGGACATAATAGCCAAAAACATTCAGTACTTC.

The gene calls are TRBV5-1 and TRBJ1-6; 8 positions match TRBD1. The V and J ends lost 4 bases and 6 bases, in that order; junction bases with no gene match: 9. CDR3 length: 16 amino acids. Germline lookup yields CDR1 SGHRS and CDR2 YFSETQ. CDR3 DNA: TGCGCCAGCAGCGACCAGACAGGGGACTTTAATTCACCCCTCCACTTT. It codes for CASSDQTGDFNSPLHF.

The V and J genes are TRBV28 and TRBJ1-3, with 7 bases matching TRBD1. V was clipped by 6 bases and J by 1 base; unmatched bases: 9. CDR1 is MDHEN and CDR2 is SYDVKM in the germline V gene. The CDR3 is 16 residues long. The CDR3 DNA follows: TGTGCCAGCAGCACAGGGGCGGCTGGATCTGGAAACACCATATATTTT. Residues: CASSTGAAGSGNTIYF.

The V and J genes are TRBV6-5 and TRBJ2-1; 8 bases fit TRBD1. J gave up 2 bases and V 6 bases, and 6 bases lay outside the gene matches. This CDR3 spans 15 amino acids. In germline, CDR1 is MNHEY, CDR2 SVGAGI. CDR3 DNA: TGTGCCAGCAGACGGGGACAGGTCCCCTACAATGAGCAGTTCTTC. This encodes CASRRGQVPYNEQFF.

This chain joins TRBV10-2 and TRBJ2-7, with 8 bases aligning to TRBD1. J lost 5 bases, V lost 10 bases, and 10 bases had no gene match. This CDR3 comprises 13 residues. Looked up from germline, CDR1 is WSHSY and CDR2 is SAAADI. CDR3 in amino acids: CATRGAGGNEQYV. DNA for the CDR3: TGCGCCACCAGGGGTGCAGGGGGCAACGAGCAGTACGTC.

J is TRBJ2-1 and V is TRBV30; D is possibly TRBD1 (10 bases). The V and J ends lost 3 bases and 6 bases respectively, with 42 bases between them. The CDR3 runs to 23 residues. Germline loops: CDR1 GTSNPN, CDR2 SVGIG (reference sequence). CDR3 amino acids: CAWSPRRDRGLRERGALGNEQFF. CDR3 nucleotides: TGTGCCTGGAGCCCCCGCCGGGACAGGGGTTTACGGGAGCGGGGGGCGTTGGGCAATGAGCAGTTCTTC.

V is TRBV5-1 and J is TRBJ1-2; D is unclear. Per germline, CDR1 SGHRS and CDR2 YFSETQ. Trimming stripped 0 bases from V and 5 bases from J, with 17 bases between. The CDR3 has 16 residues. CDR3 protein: CASSLGAANWMYGYTF. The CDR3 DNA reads TGCGCCAGCAGCTTGGGGGCAGCAAATTGGATGTATGGCTACACCTTC.

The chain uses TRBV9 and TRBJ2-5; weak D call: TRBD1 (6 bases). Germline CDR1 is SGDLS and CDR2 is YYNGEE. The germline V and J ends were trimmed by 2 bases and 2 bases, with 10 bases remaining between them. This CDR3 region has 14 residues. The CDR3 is CASSVKRGQETQYF. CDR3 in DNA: TGTGCCAGCAGCGTTAAAAGGGGGCAAGAGACCCAGTACTTC.

The CDR3, as DNA: TGTGCCAGCAGTGAAGTATTGGGGGGCTCTGGGGCCAACGTCCTGACTTTC. Protein: CASSEVLGGSGANVLTF. The chain links TRBV25-1 to TRBJ2-6; possibly TRBD2 for D (6 bases). CDR1 and CDR2 (germline): MGHDK, SYGVNS. V was clipped by 2 bases and J by 0 bases, with 11 bases between them. This CDR3 has 17 residues.

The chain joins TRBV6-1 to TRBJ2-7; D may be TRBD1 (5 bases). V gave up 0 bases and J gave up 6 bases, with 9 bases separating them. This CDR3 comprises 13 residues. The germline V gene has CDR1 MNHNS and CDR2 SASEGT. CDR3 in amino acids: CASSEAWGGEQYF. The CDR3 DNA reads TGTGCCAGCAGTGAAGCGTGGGGCGGCGAGCAGTACTTC.

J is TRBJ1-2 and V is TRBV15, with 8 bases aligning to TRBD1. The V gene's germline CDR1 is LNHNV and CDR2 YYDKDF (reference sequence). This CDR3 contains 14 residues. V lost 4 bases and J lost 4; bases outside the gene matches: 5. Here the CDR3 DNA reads TGTGCCACCAGCATTGGACAGGGCGGCTATGGCTACACCTTC. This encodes CATSIGQGGYGYTF. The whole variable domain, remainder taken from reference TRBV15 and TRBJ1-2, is DAMVIQNPRYQVTQFGKPVTLSCSQTLNHNVMYWYQQKSSQAPKLLFHYYDKDFNNEADTPDNFQSRRPNTSFCFLDIRSPGLGDTAMYLCATSIGQGGYGYTFGSGTRLTVV.

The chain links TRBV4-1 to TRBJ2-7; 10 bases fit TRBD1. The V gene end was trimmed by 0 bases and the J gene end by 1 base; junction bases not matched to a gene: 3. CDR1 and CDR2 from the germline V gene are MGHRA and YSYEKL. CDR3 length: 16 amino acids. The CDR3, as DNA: TGCGCCAGCAGCCAAGATGGGGGACAGGGGTCCTACGAGCAGTACTTC. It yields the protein CASSQDGGQGSYEQYF.

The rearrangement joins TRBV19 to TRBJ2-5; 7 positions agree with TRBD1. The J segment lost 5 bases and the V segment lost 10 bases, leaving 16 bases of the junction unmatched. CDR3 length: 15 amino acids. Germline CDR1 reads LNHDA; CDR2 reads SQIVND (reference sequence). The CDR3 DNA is TGTGCCACGTCCCCAGGGGGTCTTGATAGGGAGACCCAGTACTTC. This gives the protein CATSPGGLDRETQYF.

DNA of the CDR3: TGCGCCAGCAGCTTGGCCGAGGGGGTAAGCGAGCAGTACTTC. Translated, it gives CASSLAEGVSEQYF. The chain recombines TRBV5-1 with TRBJ2-7, with D tentatively TRBD1 (6 bases). The germline V gene encodes CDR1 SGHRS and CDR2 YFSETQ. With 0 bases removed from V and 6 bases from J, the gap between germline ends came to 13 bases. The CDR3 runs to 14 residues.

CDR3 DNA sequence: TGCAGCGTGCTGGGGCAGATGAACACTGAAGCTTTCTTT. It codes for CSVLGQMNTEAFF. The V call is TRBV29-1, the J call TRBJ1-1; D perhaps matches TRBD1 (5 bases). The germline V gene encodes CDR1 SQVTM and CDR2 ANQGSEA. Trimming pared 6 bases from V and 0 bases from J, leaving 11 bases between. The CDR3 totals 13 residues. The whole variable domain, remainder taken from reference TRBV29-1 and TRBJ1-1, is SAVISQKPSRDICQRGTSLTIQCQVDSQVTMMFWYRQQPGQSLTLIATANQGSEATYESGFVIDKFPISRPNLTFSTLTVSNMSPEDSSIYLCSVLGQMNTEAFFGQGTRLTVV.

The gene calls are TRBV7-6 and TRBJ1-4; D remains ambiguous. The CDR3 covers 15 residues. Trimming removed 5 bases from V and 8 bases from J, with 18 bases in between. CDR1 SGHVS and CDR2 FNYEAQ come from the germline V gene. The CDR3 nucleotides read TGTGCCAGCAGCCTGTTGGCTCCTGGGAGGGAAAAACTGTTTTTT. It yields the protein CASSLLAPGREKLFF.

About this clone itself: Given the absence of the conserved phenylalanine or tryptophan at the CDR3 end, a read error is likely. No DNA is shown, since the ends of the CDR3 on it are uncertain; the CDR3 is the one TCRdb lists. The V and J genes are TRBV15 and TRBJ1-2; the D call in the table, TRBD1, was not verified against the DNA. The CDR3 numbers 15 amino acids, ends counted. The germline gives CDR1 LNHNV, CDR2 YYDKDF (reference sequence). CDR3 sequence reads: CATSRDRSFWDTLKV.

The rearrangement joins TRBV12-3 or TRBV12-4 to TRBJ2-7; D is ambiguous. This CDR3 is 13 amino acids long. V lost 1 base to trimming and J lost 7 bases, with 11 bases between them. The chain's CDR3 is CASSLVGSPEQYV. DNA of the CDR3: TGTGCCAGCAGTTTAGTTGGTAGCCCGGAGCAGTACGTC.

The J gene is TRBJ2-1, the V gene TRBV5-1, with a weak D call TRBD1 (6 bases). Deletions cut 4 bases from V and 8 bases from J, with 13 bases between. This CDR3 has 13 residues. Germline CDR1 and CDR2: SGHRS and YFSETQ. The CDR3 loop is CASSPQQGYEQFF. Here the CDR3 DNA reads TGCGCCAGCAGCCCCCAACAGGGCTATGAGCAGTTCTTC.

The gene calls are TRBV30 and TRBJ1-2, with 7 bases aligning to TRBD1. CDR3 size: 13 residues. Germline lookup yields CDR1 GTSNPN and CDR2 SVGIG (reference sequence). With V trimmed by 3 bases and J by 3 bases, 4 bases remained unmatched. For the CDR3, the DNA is TGTGCCTGGAGACAGGGGTTCGACTATGGCTACACCTTC. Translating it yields CAWRQGFDYGYTF.

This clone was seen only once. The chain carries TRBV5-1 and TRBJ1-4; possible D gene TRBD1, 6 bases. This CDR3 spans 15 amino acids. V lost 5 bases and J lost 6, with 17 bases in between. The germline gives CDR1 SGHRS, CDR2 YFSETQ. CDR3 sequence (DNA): TGCGCCAGCAGTCAAAAGGGGCCAGGGGATGAAAAACTGTTTTTT. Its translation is CASSQKGPGDEKLFF.